This TCR beta chain was recorded in a study of cytomegalovirus exposure and HLA in healthy donors. Whole-study results and caveats: Differences between HLA loci emerged in a later analysis of TCR association rates, with DRB1 most and HLA-C fewest. Reportedly, cytomegalovirus status was diagnosed with high sensitivity and specificity.

As concerns this clone: Antigen: not known.

PCR employed 60 Vbeta and 13 Jbeta primers. Data came from immunoSEQ multiplex PCR; TCRdb stores just in-frame clones and leaves some out. The data contain over 100,000 clones, around 72% of them singletons. V lost 6 bases to trimming and J lost 3 bases, with 11 bases between them. CDR1 KGHSH and CDR2 LQKENI come from the germline V gene. This CDR3 contains 13 residues. Material: PBMCs. This TCR was recovered from a man between 50 and 59 years old in good health and CMV-seropositive. V usage is TRBV18 and J usage is TRBJ1-1, with D perhaps TRBD1 (5 bases). CDR3 DNA sequence: TGTGCCAGCTCCCGCACAGGCGACACTGAAGCTTTCTTT. Translated, it gives CASSRTGDTEAFF.